The 18 T cell receptor beta chains presented below share a single source sample, sequenced in a study of blood T cell repertoires in COVID-19. Clones were read by immunoSEQ multiplex PCR, and TCRdb kept only the in-frame ones, dropping some. The sample consists of 120,000 or so clones, about nine tenths of them appearing once. The sample taken for sequencing was peripheral blood. All receptors derive from a man aged 50-60 years with active COVID-19.

The gene calls are TRBV3-1 (or the pseudogene TRBV3-2) and TRBJ2-3; D is perhaps TRBD2 (5 bases). V shed 0 bases and J shed 6 bases, with 13 bases lying between them. The CDR3 sequence is 15 residues long. Germline CDR1 is LGHDT and CDR2 is YNNKEL (reference sequence). The CDR3 DNA reads TGTGCCAGCAGCCAAGATGGGGTTAGCGCTGATACGCAGTATTTT. As protein: CASSQDGVSADTQYF.

This clone was seen just once. The chain links TRBV19 to TRBJ1-2; TRBD1 matches 9 bases. Germline lookup yields CDR1 LNHDA and CDR2 SQIVND (reference sequence). V shed 4 bases and J 4 bases; nucleotides not matched to a gene: 4. CDR3 size: 14 residues. CDR3 coding DNA: TGTGCCAGTAGTAGGACAGGGGTGCCCTATGGCTACACCTTC. Translating it yields CASSRTGVPYGYTF.

This clone has a single count. The V call is TRBV7-8, the J call TRBJ2-1; the match to TRBD2 covers 9 bases. The V and J ends lost 2 bases and 13 bases, in that order; junction bases with no gene match: 12. CDR3 size: 15 residues. Germline lookup yields CDR1 SGHVS and CDR2 FQNEAQ. CDR3 protein: CASSLLSGGSPFQFF. CDR3 coding DNA: TGTGCCAGCAGCTTATTAAGCGGGGGGTCCCCTTTCCAGTTCTTC.

The V call is TRBV5-4, the J call TRBJ2-7, with D tentatively TRBD1 (5 bases). Between the trimmed V and J ends, which lost 4 bases and 5 bases, there was a span of 16 bases. This CDR3 contains 14 residues. The germline V gene has CDR1 SGHNT and CDR2 YYREEE (reference sequence). The CDR3 sequence: CASSQSWSRDEQYV. CDR3 coding DNA: TGTGCCAGCAGCCAAAGTTGGAGCAGGGACGAGCAGTACGTC.

This clone was detected a few times. V gene TRBV4-1 combines with J gene TRBJ1-1; D unclear. Trimming pared 4 bases from V and 3 bases from J, leaving 12 bases between. From germline, CDR1 is MGHRA and CDR2 YSYEKL. CDR3 length equals 14 residues. CDR3 sequence reads: CASSPRGWDTEAFF. The CDR3 DNA reads TGCGCCAGCAGCCCCCGGGGTTGGGACACTGAAGCTTTCTTT.

The CDR3 here is CASSLEGTGGLGPLHF. In DNA form, the CDR3 reads TGTGCCAGCAGCTTGGAGGGGACAGGGGGACTGGGGCCCCTCCACTTT. The V call is TRBV5-4, the J call TRBJ1-6; 11 bases agree with TRBD1. The CDR3 loop spans 16 amino acids. V trimming: 0 bases; J trimming: 13 bases; junction bases outside the gene matches: 9. Germline V lookup: CDR1 SGHNT, CDR2 YYREEE (reference sequence).

The rearrangement joins TRBV7-9 to TRBJ2-3, with TRBD1 as a possible D gene (5 bases). Deletions cut 8 bases from V and 7 bases from J, with 16 bases between. Germline values: CDR1 SEHNR, CDR2 FQNEAQ (reference sequence). The CDR3 is 13 amino acids. CDR3 sequence (DNA): TGTGCCAGCGTAGGACAATCTGGATATACGCAGTATTTT. It yields the protein CASVGQSGYTQYF.

The chain carries TRBV6-5 and TRBJ2-2; D is ambiguous. The V end was cut by 6 bases, the J end by 1 base, with 12 bases between. CDR3 length: 15 amino acids. From germline, CDR1 is MNHEY and CDR2 SVGAGI. This chain's CDR3 is CASRPPTGNTGELFF. The CDR3 DNA is TGTGCCAGCAGACCCCCGACGGGGAACACCGGGGAGCTGTTTTTT.

The rearrangement joins TRBV6-6 to TRBJ2-2; a possible D gene is TRBD2 (5 bases). Germline V gene data show CDR1 as MNHNY and CDR2 as SVGAGI (reference sequence). Deletions cut 4 bases from V and 7 bases from J, with 10 bases between. The CDR3 has 13 residues. The CDR3 coding sequence is TGTGCCAGCAGTTTGAGGGAAGGCGGGGAGCTGTTTTTT. Its translation: CASSLREGGELFF.

This CDR3 is CAIRPGTSGGEAQYF. The CDR3 DNA sequence: TGTGCCATCAGGCCCGGGACTAGCGGGGGGGAGGCCCAGTACTTC. The chain links TRBV10-3 to TRBJ2-5; 16 positions match TRBD2. The V gene end was trimmed by 6 bases and the J gene end by 9 bases; junction bases not matched to a gene: 7. Germline CDR1 ENHRY, CDR2 SYGVKD. The CDR3 extends over 15 amino acids.

V gene TRBV18 combines with J gene TRBJ1-2, with D uncertain. The length of the CDR3 is 13 residues. The germline V gene encodes CDR1 KGHSH and CDR2 LQKENI. Trimming stripped 3 bases from V and 4 bases from J, with 9 bases between. CDR3: CASSPGESYGYTF. CDR3 nucleotide sequence: TGTGCCAGCTCACCGGGAGAATCCTATGGCTACACCTTC.

The V gene is TRBV2, the J gene TRBJ1-1, with 8 bases aligning to TRBD1. Germline V lookup: CDR1 SNHLY, CDR2 FYNNEI. V gave up 3 bases and J gave up 11 bases; unmatched junction bases: 8. This CDR3 region has 13 residues. The CDR3 reads CASSDIGTGNAFF. The CDR3 bases are TGTGCCAGCAGTGATATAGGGACAGGAAATGCTTTCTTT.

The chain joins TRBV7-8 to TRBJ2-5, with 15 bases aligning to TRBD2. With V trimmed by 5 bases and J by 3 bases, 10 bases remained unmatched. CDR3 size: 18 residues. From germline, CDR1 is SGHVS and CDR2 FQNEAQ. CDR3 sequence (DNA): TGTGCCAGCAGCATCTGGACTAGCGGGGGGGCTTTTGAAGAGACCCAGTACTTC. Translating it yields CASSIWTSGGAFEETQYF.

The chain has TRBV29-1 and TRBJ2-5, with TRBD2 matching over 11 bases. This CDR3 spans 14 amino acids. The germline gives CDR1 SQVTM, CDR2 ANQGSEA. J gave up 4 bases and V 5 bases, and 6 bases lay outside the gene matches. Written as DNA, the CDR3 is TGCAGCGTTCTTCCCCTAGCGGGAGGAGAGACCCAGTACTTC. This sequence encodes CSVLPLAGGETQYF.

The chain uses TRBV27 and TRBJ2-1, with TRBD2 identical over 9 bases. The CDR3 loop spans 18 amino acids. After removal of 1 base from V and 4 bases from J, the junction contained 11 bases not matched to a gene. The germline V gene has CDR1 MNHEY and CDR2 SMNVEV (reference sequence). The DNA for the CDR3 is TGTGCCAGCAGTTTATGGGGGGGGCTAGCGGGAACTTACAATGAGCAGTTCTTC. It codes for CASSLWGGLAGTYNEQFF.

The rearrangement uses TRBV4-2 and TRBJ1-1; D might be TRBD1 (6 bases). This CDR3 contains 15 residues. The germline V gene has CDR1 LGHNA and CDR2 YNFKEQ. Trimming removed 1 base at V and 4 bases at J, with 13 bases between. CDR3 amino acids: CASSQAGTRSTEAFF. CDR3 coding DNA: TGTGCCAGCAGCCAAGCCGGGACAAGGAGCACTGAAGCTTTCTTT.

The chain has TRBV5-4 and TRBJ1-1, with 7 bases matching TRBD1. Germline V gene data show CDR1 as SGHNT and CDR2 as YYREEE (reference sequence). The CDR3 is 16 residues long. V lost 0 bases and J lost 2; bases outside the gene matches: 7. In DNA form, the CDR3 reads TGTGCCAGCAGCTTGGGGGCAGGGGGAGAAAACACTGAAGCTTTCTTT. Its protein is CASSLGAGGENTEAFF.

The chain has TRBV3-1 (or the pseudogene TRBV3-2) and TRBJ1-4, with TRBD1 as a possible D gene (5 bases). CDR3 length: 16 amino acids. Trimming cost V 2 bases and J 0 bases, with 10 bases left between them. The germline CDR1 and CDR2 sequences are LGHDT and YNNKEL (reference sequence). The CDR3 bases are TGTGCCAGCAGCCAAATCGAGACAGCAACTAATGAAAAACTGTTTTTT. Translated, it gives CASSQIETATNEKLFF.